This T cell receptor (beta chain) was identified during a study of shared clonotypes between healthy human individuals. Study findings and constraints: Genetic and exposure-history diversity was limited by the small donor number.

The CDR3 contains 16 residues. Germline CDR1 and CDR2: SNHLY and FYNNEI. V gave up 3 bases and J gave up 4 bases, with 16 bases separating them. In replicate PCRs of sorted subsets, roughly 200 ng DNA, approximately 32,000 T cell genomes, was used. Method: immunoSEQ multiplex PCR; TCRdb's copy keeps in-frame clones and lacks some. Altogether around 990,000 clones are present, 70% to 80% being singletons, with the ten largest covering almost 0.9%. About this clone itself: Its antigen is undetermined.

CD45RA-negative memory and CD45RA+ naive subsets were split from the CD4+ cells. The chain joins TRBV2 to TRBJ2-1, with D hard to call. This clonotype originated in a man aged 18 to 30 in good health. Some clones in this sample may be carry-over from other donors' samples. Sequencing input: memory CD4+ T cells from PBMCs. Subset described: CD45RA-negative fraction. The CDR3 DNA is TGTGCCAGCAGTGAGACCCCCCTGGGCTTTTACAATGAGCAGTTCTTC. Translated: CASSETPLGFYNEQFF.